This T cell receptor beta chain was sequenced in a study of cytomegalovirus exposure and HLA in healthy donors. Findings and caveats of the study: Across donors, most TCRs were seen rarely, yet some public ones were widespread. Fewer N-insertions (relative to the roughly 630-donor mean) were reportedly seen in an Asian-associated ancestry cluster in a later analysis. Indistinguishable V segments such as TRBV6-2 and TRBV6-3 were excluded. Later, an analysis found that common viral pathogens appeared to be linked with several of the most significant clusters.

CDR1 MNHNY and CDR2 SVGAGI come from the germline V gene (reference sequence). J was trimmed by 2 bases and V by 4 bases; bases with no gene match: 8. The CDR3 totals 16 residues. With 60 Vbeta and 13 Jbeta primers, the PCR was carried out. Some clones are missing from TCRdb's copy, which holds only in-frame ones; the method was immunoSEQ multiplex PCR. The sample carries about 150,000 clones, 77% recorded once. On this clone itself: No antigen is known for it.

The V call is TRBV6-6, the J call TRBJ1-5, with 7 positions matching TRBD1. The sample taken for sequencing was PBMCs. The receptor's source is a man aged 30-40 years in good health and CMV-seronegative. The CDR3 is CASSSLTGDRNQPQHF. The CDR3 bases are TGTGCCAGCAGTTCGCTCACAGGGGACCGCAATCAGCCCCAGCATTTT.